These T cell receptor beta chains were read from a single sample in a study of cytomegalovirus exposure and HLA in healthy donors. Sequencing was performed with immunoSEQ multiplex PCR; in TCRdb, only in-frame clones are kept and a portion is missing. The repertoire includes about 180,000 clones, around 78% of them detected once, and 1.5% to 2% sits in the top ten. Sequencing input: PBMCs. All receptors come from a man between 18 and 29 years old in good health and CMV-seronegative. Each CDR3 is given with its conserved first and last residue. Fields, in order: V gene, J gene, D gene, clone size, CDR3 DNA, CDR3 protein. A D gene is named only where the DNA matches it firmly. Only some rows state a clone size, as once, few, many or a class for expanded clones.

TRBV4-1	TRBJ2-1	.	.	TGCGCCAGCAGCCAAGATCACGGGGTCTACAATGAGCAGTTCTTC	CASSQDHGVYNEQFF
TRBV16	TRBJ1-6	.	.	TGTGCCAGCAGCCAATTGGGCCCCCGATATTCACCCCTCCACTTT	CASSQLGPRYSPLHF
TRBV6-5	TRBJ1-5	.	.	TGTGCCAGCAGTTACTCCACAGGCAATCAGCCCCAGCATTTT	CASSYSTGNQPQHF
TRBV27	TRBJ2-5	TRBD1	.	TGTGCCAGCAGTTACAGGGGAAGGAAAGCAGAGACCCAGTACTTC	CASSYRGRKAETQYF
TRBV6-5	TRBJ2-7	TRBD1	.	TGTGCCAGCAGTTACGGGGGGGGGACAGGGATCCACGAGCAGTACTTC	CASSYGGGTGIHEQYF
TRBV5-4	TRBJ1-1	TRBD1	.	TGTGCCAGCAGCCCGGTTCGACAGGGTCCTCCTGAAGCTTTCTTT	CASSPVRQGPPEAFF
TRBV6-6	TRBJ2-5	.	.	TGTGCCAGCAGCGACAGTGTCGAGACCCAGTACTTC	CASSDSVETQYF
TRBV2	TRBJ2-1	TRBD1	.	TGTGCCAGCAGCATACAGGGGGCGAATTACAAGTTCTTC	CASSIQGANYKFF
TRBV29-1	TRBJ2-3	TRBD1	few	TGCAGCGGCCAACAGGGGCGGAGCACAGATACGCAGTATTTT	CSGQQGRSTDTQYF
TRBV4-1	TRBJ2-7	.	few	TGCGCCAGCAGCCTGCCGTTCGGGGACGAGCAGTACTTC	CASSLPFGDEQYF
TRBV6-1	TRBJ2-3	TRBD2	.	TGTGCCAGCAGTGAACTCGGGGGGGGTTTGGATACGCAGTATTTT	CASSELGGGLDTQYF
TRBV6-6	TRBJ2-7	.	.	TGTGCCAGCAGCATACAGGGCTACGAGCAGTACTTC	CASSIQGYEQYF
TRBV29-1	TRBJ2-2	.	.	TGCAGCGTTGGAGCCGCTACCGGGGAGCTGTTTTTT	CSVGAATGELFF
TRBV5-1	TRBJ2-3	.	.	TGCGCCAGCAGCTTGGCCGGGGGTACGTTGGATACGCAGTATTTT	CASSLAGGTLDTQYF
TRBV7-3	TRBJ2-7	TRBD1	.	TGTGCCAGCAGCTCTAGGACAGGGGGCTACTACGAGCAGTACTTC	CASSSRTGGYYEQYF